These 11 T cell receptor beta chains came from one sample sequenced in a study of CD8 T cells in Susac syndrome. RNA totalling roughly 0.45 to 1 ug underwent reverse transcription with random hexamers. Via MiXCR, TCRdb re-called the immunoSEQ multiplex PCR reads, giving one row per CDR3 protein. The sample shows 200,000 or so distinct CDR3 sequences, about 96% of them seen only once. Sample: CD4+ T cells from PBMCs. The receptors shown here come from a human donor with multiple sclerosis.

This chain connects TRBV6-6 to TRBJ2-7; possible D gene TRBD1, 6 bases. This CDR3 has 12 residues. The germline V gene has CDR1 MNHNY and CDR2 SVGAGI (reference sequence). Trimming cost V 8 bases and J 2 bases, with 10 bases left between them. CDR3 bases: TGTGCCAGCCGCGAGGGGGCCTACGAGCAGTACTTC. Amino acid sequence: CASREGAYEQYF.

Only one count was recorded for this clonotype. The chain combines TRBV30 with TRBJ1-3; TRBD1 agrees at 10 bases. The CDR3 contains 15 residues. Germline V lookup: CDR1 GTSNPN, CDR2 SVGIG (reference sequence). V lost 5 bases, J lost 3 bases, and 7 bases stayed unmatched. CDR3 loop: CAWRLGTGDGNTIYF. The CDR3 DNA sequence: TGTGCCTGGCGACTCGGGACAGGGGATGGAAACACCATATATTTT.

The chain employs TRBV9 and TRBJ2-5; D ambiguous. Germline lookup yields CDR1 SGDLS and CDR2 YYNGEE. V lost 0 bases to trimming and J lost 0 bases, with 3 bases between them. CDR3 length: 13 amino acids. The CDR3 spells CASSVANQETQYF. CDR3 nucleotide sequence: TGTGCCAGCAGCGTAGCTAACCAAGAGACCCAGTACTTC. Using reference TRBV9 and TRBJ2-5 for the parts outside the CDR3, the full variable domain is DSGVTQTPKHLITATGQRVTLRCSPRSGDLSVYWYQQSLDQGLQFLIQYYNGEERAKGNILERFSAQQFPDLHSELNLSSLELGDSALYFCASSVANQETQYFGPGTRLLVL.

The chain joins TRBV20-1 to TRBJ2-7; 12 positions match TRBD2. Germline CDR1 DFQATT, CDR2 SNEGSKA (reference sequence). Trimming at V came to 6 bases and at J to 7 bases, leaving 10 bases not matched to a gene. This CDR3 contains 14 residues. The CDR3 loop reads CSAALAGGRREQYF. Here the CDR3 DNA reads TGCAGTGCCGCACTAGCGGGGGGCCGGAGGGAGCAGTACTTC.

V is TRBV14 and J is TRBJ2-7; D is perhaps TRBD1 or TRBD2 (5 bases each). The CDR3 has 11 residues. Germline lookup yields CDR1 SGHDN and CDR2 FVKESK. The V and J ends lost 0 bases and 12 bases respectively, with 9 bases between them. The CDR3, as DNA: TGTGCCAGCAGCCAAGATAGGGGACGGTACTTC. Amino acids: CASSQDRGRYF.

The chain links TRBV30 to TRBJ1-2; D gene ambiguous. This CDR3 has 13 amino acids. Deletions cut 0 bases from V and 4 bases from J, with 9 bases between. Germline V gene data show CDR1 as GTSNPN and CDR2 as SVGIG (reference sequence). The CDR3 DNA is TGTGCCTGGAGTGTAAGAGGGCGCTATGGCTACACCTTC. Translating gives CAWSVRGRYGYTF.

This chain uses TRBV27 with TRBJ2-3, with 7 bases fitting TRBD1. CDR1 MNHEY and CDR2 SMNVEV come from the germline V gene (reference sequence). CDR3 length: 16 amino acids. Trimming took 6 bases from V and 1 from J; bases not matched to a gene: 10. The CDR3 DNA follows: TGTGCCAGCAGAGTCTACAGGGGACGCGGCACAGATACGCAGTATTTT. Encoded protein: CASRVYRGRGTDTQYF.

The CDR3, as DNA: TGCAGTGCTAGTGCTCGACAGGGACTATCCTACGAGCAGTACTTC. Protein product: CSASARQGLSYEQYF. This chain uses TRBV20-1 with TRBJ2-7; the D call may be TRBD1 or TRBD2 (7 bases each). The V and J ends lost 3 bases and 1 base respectively, with 16 bases between them. CDR1 and CDR2 from the germline V gene are DFQATT and SNEGSKA (reference sequence). This CDR3 contains 15 residues.

CDR3 nucleotide sequence: TGTGCCAGCAGCTTAAGCGGGAGGGCCTTCGATACGCAGTATTTT. Residues: CASSLSGRAFDTQYF. The chain has TRBV7-2 and TRBJ2-3, with TRBD2 matching over 10 bases. Per germline, CDR1 SGHTA and CDR2 FQGNSA. V dropped 2 bases and J dropped 6; count of bases not matched to a gene: 5. The CDR3 spans 15 residues.

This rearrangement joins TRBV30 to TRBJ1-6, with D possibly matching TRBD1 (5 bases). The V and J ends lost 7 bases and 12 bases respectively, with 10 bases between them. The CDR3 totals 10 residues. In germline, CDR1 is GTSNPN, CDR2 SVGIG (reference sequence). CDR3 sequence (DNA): TGTGCCTTGGGGGGGTTACCCCTCCACTTT. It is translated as CALGGLPLHF.

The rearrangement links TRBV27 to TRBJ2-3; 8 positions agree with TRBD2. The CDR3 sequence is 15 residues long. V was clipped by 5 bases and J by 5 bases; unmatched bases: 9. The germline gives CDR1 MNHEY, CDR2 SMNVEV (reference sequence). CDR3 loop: CASSKISGAIDTQYF. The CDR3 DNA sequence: TGTGCCAGCAGTAAGATTAGCGGGGCGATAGATACGCAGTATTTT.